These 5 T cell receptor beta chains were sequenced from one sample in a study of cytomegalovirus exposure and HLA in healthy donors. The PCR ran on 60 Vbeta and 13 Jbeta primers. Assay: immunoSEQ multiplex PCR; the TCRdb copy retains only in-frame clones and omits some. The table includes some 130,000 clones, around 70% detected once. Sequencing was done on a sample of PBMCs. These receptors were collected from a woman aged 60 to 75 in good health and CMV-seropositive.

This clone was observed a handful of times. The chain couples TRBV7-2 to TRBJ2-3; TRBD2 matches at 9 bases. After removal of 5 bases from V and 4 bases from J, the junction contained 19 bases not matched to a gene. The germline V gene has CDR1 SGHTA and CDR2 FQGNSA. This CDR3 is 19 amino acids long. CDR3 sequence (DNA): TGTGCCAGCAGCCGGGGGGTAGCGGGGGCCCTCCTACTAGCAGATACGCAGTATTTT. Translating it yields CASSRGVAGALLLADTQYF.

The chain links TRBV9 to TRBJ2-7; 9 bases agree with TRBD1. Germline CDR1 is SGDLS and CDR2 is YYNGEE. The ends lost 0 bases at V and 2 bases at J; junction bases unmatched: 6. CDR3 length: 16 residues. The CDR3, as DNA: TGTGCCAGCAGCGTAGGAGGACAGGGGATTCCCTACGAGCAGTACTTC. Translation: CASSVGGQGIPYEQYF.

J is TRBJ1-2 and V is TRBV9, with D unclear. The V gene lost 6 bases and the J gene lost 3 bases, with 6 bases spanning the gap. The length of the CDR3 is 11 residues. In germline, CDR1 is SGDLS, CDR2 YYNGEE. The DNA of the CDR3 is TGTGCCAGCATGCGGGACTATGGCTACACCTTC. It codes for CASMRDYGYTF.

The V call is TRBV11-2, the J call TRBJ2-3, with TRBD2 as a possible D gene (5 bases). With 1 base removed from V and 2 bases from J, the gap between germline ends came to 10 bases. Looked up from germline, CDR1 is SGHAT and CDR2 is FQNNGV. The CDR3 runs to 15 residues. The CDR3 loop is CASSLVGGATDTQYF. The CDR3 DNA reads as TGTGCCAGCAGCTTAGTCGGAGGAGCCACAGATACGCAGTATTTT.

The genes are TRBV19 and TRBJ2-5; D may be TRBD1 (6 bases). The CDR3 has 12 amino acids. With 10 bases removed from V and 4 bases from J, the gap between germline ends came to 13 bases. Germline CDR1 LNHDA, CDR2 SQIVND (reference sequence). The CDR3 loop reads CATRKGGETQYF. CDR3 nucleotides: TGTGCCACCCGGAAAGGGGGAGAGACCCAGTACTTC.